These 23 T cell receptor beta chains came from one sample sequenced in a study of blood T cells in healthy people across ages. Next came a second PCR, run for about 6 to 11 cycles, which used a sample-barcoded 5' primer along with a J-beta primer mix. TCRdb ran MiXCR on the 5' RACE reads and lists one entry per CDR3 protein. This sample has hundreds of thousands of distinct CDR3 sequences, with under 30% found just once. The sequenced sample was blood. The receptor source for this set is an elderly woman in good health.

As for this clonotype: A much larger clone differs from this one at a single base, so this may be a read error. The chain links TRBV10-1 to TRBJ2-7; 8 bases are a match to TRBD2. CDR3 length: 15 amino acids. Germline V CDR1 and CDR2: WNHNN, SYGVQD (reference sequence). V was pared by 4 bases and J by 7 bases, with 12 bases of the junction left unmatched. The CDR3 is CASSVAGGRDNEQYF. The CDR3 DNA sequence: TGCGCCAGCAGTGTGGCGGGGGGCCGGGACAATGAGCAGTACTTC.

This clonotype was found many times. J is TRBJ2-3 and V is TRBV15; 7 nucleotides align to TRBD1. Losses at the gene ends were 5 bases for V and 0 bases for J; bases not matched to a gene: 8. CDR1 is LNHNV, CDR2 YYDKDF, per germline (reference sequence). CDR3 length: 16 amino acids. The CDR3 here is CATSGRQGSSTDTQYF. CDR3 DNA sequence: TGTGCCACCAGCGGCCGACAGGGTAGTAGCACAGATACGCAGTATTTT.

This clonotype appeared a single time. The genes are TRBV20-1 and TRBJ1-1, with 9 bases matching TRBD1. The V segment lost 5 bases and the J segment 5 bases; nucleotides outside the gene matches: 9. Per the germline V gene, CDR1 is DFQATT and CDR2 is SNEGSKA (reference sequence). The CDR3 loop spans 14 amino acids. The CDR3 loop reads CSALRGQGITEAFF. The CDR3 coding sequence is TGCAGTGCTCTACGGGGACAGGGTATAACTGAAGCTTTCTTT.

With respect to this clonotype: A read error is possible here, since a much larger clone lies one base away. The chain carries TRBV12-3 or TRBV12-4 and TRBJ2-7; tentative D call: TRBD2 (5 bases). The CDR3 has 14 residues. As DNA, the CDR3 is TGTGCCAGCAGTTTAGGGAGGACCATTTACGTGCAGTACTTC. This encodes CASSLGRTIYVQYF.

This clonotype was counted between two and nine times. A much larger clonotype is one base distant, so this may be a read error. The CDR3 DNA follows: TGTGCCAGCAGCTTAGGTGGCAGCGATAATGAAAAACGGTTTTTT. It translates to CASSLGGSDNEKRFF. This chain joins TRBV7-2 and TRBJ1-4; no clear D. Looked up from germline, CDR1 is SGHTA and CDR2 is FQGNSA. This CDR3 spans 15 amino acids.

This rearrangement joins TRBV20-1 to TRBJ1-2; TRBD1 aligns across 9 bases. Germline-derived CDR1 and CDR2 are DFQATT and SNEGSKA (reference sequence). This CDR3 contains 13 residues. V lost 6 bases and J lost 8; bases outside the gene matches: 10. The CDR3 nucleotides read TGCAGTGCCGCTGTGGGGACAGGGTTCGGCTACACCTTC. This gives the protein CSAAVGTGFGYTF.

This clonotype was counted at least ten times. This rearrangement joins TRBV30 to TRBJ2-3; 7 nucleotides agree with TRBD2. Losses at the gene ends were 0 bases for V and 0 bases for J; bases not matched to a gene: 3. The CDR3 spans 15 residues. Looked up from germline, CDR1 is GTSNPN and CDR2 is SVGIG (reference sequence). CDR3 sequence (DNA): TGTGCCTGGAGTGTAAATAGCGGGAGCACAGATACGCAGTATTTT. Translated, it gives CAWSVNSGSTDTQYF. The whole variable domain, remainder taken from reference TRBV30 and TRBJ2-3, is SQTIHQWPATLVQPVGSPLSLECTVEGTSNPNLYWYRQAAGRGLQLLFYSVGIGQISSEVPQNLSASRPQDRQFILSSKKLLLSDSGFYLCAWSVNSGSTDTQYFGPGTRLTVL.

This chain connects TRBV4-3 to TRBJ2-3; 10 bases fit TRBD2. CDR1 LGHNA and CDR2 YSLEER come from the germline V gene. J lost 0 bases, V lost 6 bases, and 15 bases had no gene match. This CDR3 comprises 19 residues. The CDR3 DNA follows: TGCGCCAGCAGTCCTCGCCGAGCGGGGGGGCAATTTAGCACAGATACGCAGTATTTT. It translates to CASSPRRAGGQFSTDTQYF.

The rearrangement links TRBV29-1 to TRBJ2-5; 7 positions agree with TRBD1. The J call is doubtful: the DNA matches TRBJ2-7 better. The CDR3 is 12 amino acids. Germline V CDR1 and CDR2: SQVTM, ANQGSEA. As DNA, the CDR3 is TGCAGCGTCGCCCCCTGGGACAGCGAGCAGTACTTC. Protein: CSVAPWDSEQYF.

The gene calls are TRBV12-3 or TRBV12-4 and TRBJ1-1, with 7 positions matching TRBD1. With V trimmed by 6 bases and J by 2 bases, 3 bases remained unmatched. The length of the CDR3 is 13 residues. CDR3 sequence reads: CASRWTGNTEAFF. As DNA, the CDR3 is TGTGCCAGCAGGTGGACAGGAAACACTGAAGCTTTCTTT.

The rearrangement joins TRBV11-2 to TRBJ1-4; 8 bases fit TRBD1. V lost 3 bases to trimming and J lost 4 bases; unmatched junction nucleotides: 7. Germline values: CDR1 SGHAT, CDR2 FQNNGV. This CDR3 has 16 amino acids. The CDR3 region has the DNA TGTGCCAGCAGCTTGACAGGGGAAGTTGTTAATGAAAAACTGTTTTTT. The encoded protein is CASSLTGEVVNEKLFF.

The table lists this clonotype with many counts. The chain uses TRBV6-2 or TRBV6-3 and TRBJ2-3; D might be TRBD1 (5 bases). CDR1 and CDR2 from the germline V gene are MNHEY and SVGEGT. Trimming shortened V by 5 bases and J by 2 bases, and 11 bases separated the two germline ends. This CDR3 is built from 14 residues. The CDR3 protein is CASSIGHSTDTQYF. The CDR3 nucleotides are TGTGCCAGCAGTATAGGACACTCCACAGATACGCAGTATTTT.

This clonotype was counted ten times or more. In nucleotides, the CDR3 is TGCGCCAGCAGCCATCGCCACCTGCTACCTAATGAAAAACTGTTTTTT. Protein product: CASSHRHLLPNEKLFF. The chain employs TRBV4-3 and TRBJ1-4, with unresolved D. Trimming cost V 3 bases and J 3 bases, with 14 bases left between them. CDR3 length: 16 amino acids. Germline V gene data show CDR1 as LGHNA and CDR2 as YSLEER.

This clonotype was counted a single time. This sequence joins TRBV5-1 and TRBJ2-6; TRBD1 might be the D (6 bases). The germline V gene has CDR1 SGHRS and CDR2 YFSETQ. V was cut by 4 bases and J by 2 bases, with 13 bases left in between. This CDR3 comprises 16 residues. In nucleotides, the CDR3 is TGCGCCAGCAGCGAACAGGGTATCCCTGGGGCCAACGTCCTGACTTTC. Encoded protein: CASSEQGIPGANVLTF.

This CDR3 is CASSRSGSAHNEQFF. In nucleotides, the CDR3 is TGTGCCAGCAGCCGCAGCGGGAGTGCTCACAATGAGCAGTTCTTC. The chain carries TRBV7-6 and TRBJ2-1; 8 bases match TRBD2. This CDR3 spans 15 amino acids. V dropped 5 bases and J dropped 5; count of bases not matched to a gene: 8. Germline-derived CDR1 and CDR2 are SGHVS and FNYEAQ.

At least ten counts were recorded for this clonotype. The chain combines TRBV7-2 with TRBJ2-1, with 15 nucleotides matching TRBD2. The ends lost 4 bases at V and 12 bases at J; junction bases unmatched: 10. The CDR3 is 16 amino acids. Germline V CDR1 and CDR2: SGHTA, FQGNSA. CDR3 coding DNA: TGTGCCAGCAGCTCCCGGACTAGCGGGGGGGTCCAGGGGCAGTTCTTC. Translated, it gives CASSSRTSGGVQGQFF.

This clonotype was recorded at least ten times. The gene calls are TRBV9 and TRBJ2-7; TRBD1 aligns across 8 bases. V lost 0 bases and J lost 6; bases outside the gene matches: 2. In germline, CDR1 is SGDLS, CDR2 YYNGEE. The CDR3 is 13 amino acids. CDR3 protein: CASSVETGGEQYF. The CDR3 DNA follows: TGTGCCAGCAGCGTAGAAACAGGGGGCGAGCAGTACTTC.

This clonotype was counted many times. J is TRBJ1-6 and V is TRBV7-2; 10 nucleotides align to TRBD1. V dropped 5 bases and J dropped 9; count of bases not matched to a gene: 4. The germline V gene encodes CDR1 SGHTA and CDR2 FQGNSA. This CDR3 is built from 14 residues. CDR3 DNA sequence: TGTGCCAGCAGCCTGGACAGGGGGTTTTCACCCCTCCACTTT. Translating gives CASSLDRGFSPLHF.

This clonotype was found a few times. CDR3 loop: CSAATGDSPLHF. In nucleotides, the CDR3 is TGCAGTGCTGCCACAGGGGATTCACCCCTCCACTTT. The rearrangement links TRBV20-1 to TRBJ1-6, with 7 bases matching TRBD1. The junction had 3 bases not matched to a gene; V was cut back by 5 bases and J by 8 bases. The CDR3 covers 12 residues. Per germline, CDR1 DFQATT and CDR2 SNEGSKA (reference sequence).

This clonotype was recorded at least ten times. This sequence joins TRBV7-8 and TRBJ2-3; weak D call: TRBD1 (6 bases). Trimming removed 6 bases at V and 4 bases at J, with 20 bases between. This CDR3 contains 16 residues. CDR1 is SGHVS and CDR2 is FQNEAQ in the germline V gene. CDR3: CASRPSPLGAADTQYF. CDR3 DNA: TGTGCCAGCAGACCCTCCCCCTTGGGGGCCGCAGATACGCAGTATTTT.

In regard to this clonotype: Just one base apart from a much larger clone, this may be a read error. The V gene is TRBV20-1, the J gene TRBJ2-5; D ambiguous. The tail of the sequence fits TRBJ2-4 better, so the J call may be wrong. In germline, CDR1 is DFQATT, CDR2 SNEGSKA (reference sequence). The CDR3 covers 13 residues. DNA for the CDR3: TGCAGTGCTGGCAGGTCCTCGCAAAACATTCAGTACTTC. Amino acid sequence: CSAGRSSQNIQYF.

This clonotype was observed at least ten times. V and J are TRBV12-3 or TRBV12-4 and TRBJ2-5, with 7 bases identical to TRBD2. The J call may be mistaken, given a closer DNA end match to TRBJ2-7. This CDR3 has 14 amino acids. The DNA of the CDR3 is TGTGCCAGCAGTTTATTTCGAGGGAGGGACGAGCAGTACTTC. This gives the protein CASSLFRGRDEQYF.

In this sample, this clonotype turned up a few times. This may be a read error: a much more frequent sequence differs by one nucleotide. The chain recombines TRBV25-1 with TRBJ2-3; no firm D call. Trimming shortened V by 6 bases and J by 2 bases, and 9 bases separated the two germline ends. The length of the CDR3 is 13 residues. CDR1 is MGHDK and CDR2 is SYGVNS in the germline V gene. The CDR3 is CASRDWDTDTQYF. CDR3 bases: TGTGCCAGCAGGGATTGGGACACAGATACGCAGTATTTT. Based on the CDR3 plus reference TRBV25-1 and TRBJ2-3, the full variable domain is EADIYQTPRYLVIGTGKKITLECSQTMGHDKMYWYQQDPGMELHLIHYSYGVNSTEKGDLSSESTVSRIRTEHFPLTLESARPSHTSQYLCASRDWDTDTQYFGPGTRLTVL.